The 21 T cell receptor beta chains below all came from one sample that was sequenced in a study of cytomegalovirus exposure and HLA in healthy donors. The PCR employed 60 Vbeta primers together with 13 Jbeta primers. Libraries were prepared by immunoSEQ multiplex PCR; TCRdb keeps only in-frame clonotypes and omits some of them. This table holds some 67,000 clones, approximately 92% found once. The sequenced material came from PBMCs. The source of these receptors is a woman in her twenties or thirties in good health and CMV-seropositive.

This chain joins TRBV30 and TRBJ2-1, with 15 bases aligning to TRBD2. Germline CDR1 and CDR2: GTSNPN and SVGIG (reference sequence). V gave up 1 base and J gave up 8 bases; unmatched junction bases: 6. This CDR3 has 16 amino acids. CDR3 region: CAWSARTSGRAHEQFF. Written as DNA, the CDR3 is TGTGCCTGGAGTGCCCGGACTAGCGGGAGGGCCCATGAGCAGTTCTTC.

V is TRBV7-3 and J is TRBJ2-1; 11 nucleotides agree with TRBD2. The CDR3 sequence is 14 residues long. Trimming took 1 base from V and 13 from J; bases not matched to a gene: 6. Germline CDR1 reads SGHTA; CDR2 reads FQGTGA. For the CDR3, the DNA is TGTGCCAGCAGCTTAAATCCTAGCGGGAGGACTCAGTTCTTC. Protein: CASSLNPSGRTQFF. The full variable domain, in which reference TRBV7-3 and TRBJ2-1 provide the parts outside the CDR3, is GAGVSQTPSNKVTEKGKYVELRCDPISGHTALYWYRQSLGQGPEFLIYFQGTGAADDSGLPNDRFFAVRPEGSVSTLKIQRTERGDSAVYLCASSLNPSGRTQFFGPGTRLTVL.

J is TRBJ1-1 and V is TRBV28; TRBD1 agrees at 7 bases. Germline assignment: CDR1 MDHEN and CDR2 SYDVKM. The CDR3 consists of 14 residues. Unmatched junction bases numbered 7, after V lost 5 bases and J lost 4 bases. The CDR3 spells CASSPYRGVTEAFF. The DNA of the CDR3 is TGTGCCAGCAGTCCCTACAGGGGTGTCACTGAAGCTTTCTTT.

The chain recombines TRBV19 with TRBJ2-1; possible D gene TRBD2, 6 bases. The ends were cut back, 7 bases at V and 0 bases at J, with 16 bases in the middle. The CDR3 runs 16 residues. Germline values: CDR1 LNHDA, CDR2 SQIVND (reference sequence). Here the CDR3 reads CASTPGGVRSYNEQFF. CDR3 DNA sequence: TGTGCCAGTACTCCCGGAGGGGTTCGCTCCTACAATGAGCAGTTCTTC.

In this sample, this clone turned up a few times. This CDR3 is CASSQLAAPNTGELFF. For the CDR3, the DNA is TGCGCCAGCAGCCAGCTAGCAGCACCGAACACCGGGGAGCTGTTTTTT. The genes are TRBV5-1 and TRBJ2-2, with D possibly TRBD2 on 5 matching bases. Trimming stripped 4 bases from V and 0 bases from J, with 13 bases between. The CDR3 sequence is 16 residues long. In germline, CDR1 is SGHRS, CDR2 YFSETQ.

The chain has TRBV28 and TRBJ2-1; TRBD2 matches 8 bases. CDR1 and CDR2 (germline): MDHEN, SYDVKM. The CDR3 extends over 18 amino acids. V was clipped by 2 bases and J by 1 base; unmatched bases: 10. CDR3 nucleotides: TGTGCCAGCAGTTTAGCGGGGGGACCGTTGAATTCCTACAATGAGCAGTTCTTC. This gives the protein CASSLAGGPLNSYNEQFF.

The chain recombines TRBV28 with TRBJ1-2; TRBD1 aligns across 8 bases. CDR1 and CDR2 (germline): MDHEN, SYDVKM. V was pared by 1 base and J by 13 bases, with 8 bases of the junction left unmatched. The CDR3 extends over 13 amino acids. Written as DNA, the CDR3 is TGTGCCAGCAGTTTATTCTCCCGGGACAGGACCACCTTC. It encodes CASSLFSRDRTTF.

The CDR3 protein is CASTVLQGPYGYTF. The CDR3 region has the DNA TGTGCCAGCACCGTATTACAGGGGCCCTATGGCTACACCTTC. This chain uses TRBV28 with TRBJ1-2; 7 bases are a match to TRBD1. Germline CDR1 and CDR2: MDHEN and SYDVKM. The CDR3 runs to 14 residues. The J segment lost 4 bases and the V segment lost 7 bases, leaving 9 bases of the junction unmatched.

The chain links TRBV5-4 to TRBJ2-2; 9 nucleotides match TRBD1. The CDR3 length is 16 residues. In germline, CDR1 is SGHNT, CDR2 YYREEE (reference sequence). Trimming cost V 1 base and J 6 bases; bases outside gene matches: 7. The CDR3 sequence: CASSLWETGGPGELFF. The DNA for the CDR3 is TGTGCCAGCAGCTTGTGGGAGACAGGGGGACCCGGGGAGCTGTTTTTT.

The J gene is TRBJ2-4, the V gene TRBV27; 9 nucleotides agree with TRBD1. With 0 bases clipped from V and 8 bases from J, the junction kept 5 bases outside the gene matches. CDR1 is MNHEY, CDR2 SMNVEV, per germline (reference sequence). The CDR3 contains 15 residues. CDR3 protein: CASSLSFGQGYIQYF. CDR3 nucleotides: TGTGCCAGCAGTTTATCCTTTGGACAGGGGTACATTCAGTACTTC.

This chain links TRBV28 with TRBJ1-5, with 9 nucleotides matching TRBD1. CDR1 is MDHEN and CDR2 is SYDVKM in the germline V gene. Germline trimming cut 9 bases from V and 3 bases from J; bases unmatched to any gene: 9. This CDR3 has 15 amino acids. The CDR3 region has the DNA TGTGCCAGTCAAACGGACAGGGGATTCAATCAGCCCCAGCATTTT. As protein: CASQTDRGFNQPQHF.

The gene calls are TRBV28 and TRBJ1-2; D gene uncertain. The CDR3 spans 15 residues. Trimming removed 6 bases from V and 5 bases from J, with 19 bases in between. The germline V gene has CDR1 MDHEN and CDR2 SYDVKM. The CDR3: CASSNRSPTGYGYTF. The CDR3 coding sequence is TGTGCCAGCAGCAACAGAAGCCCAACGGGGTATGGCTACACCTTC.

The V gene is TRBV11-2, the J gene TRBJ2-2, with 8 bases aligning to TRBD2. The J segment lost 7 bases and the V segment lost 1 base, leaving 8 bases of the junction unmatched. The CDR3 spans 16 residues. Germline-derived CDR1 and CDR2 are SGHAT and FQNNGV. CDR3 sequence reads: CASSLGWSSGNGELFF. CDR3 in DNA: TGTGCCAGCAGCTTAGGATGGAGTAGCGGGAACGGGGAGCTGTTTTTT.

The CDR3 sequence is CASSDGGRGNTGELFF. CDR3 nucleotides: TGCGCCAGCAGTGATGGTGGCAGGGGTAATACCGGGGAGCTGTTTTTT. V is TRBV10-1 and J is TRBJ2-2, with TRBD1 as a possible D gene (6 bases). Between the trimmed V and J ends, which lost 3 bases and 5 bases, there was a span of 16 bases. Germline V lookup: CDR1 WNHNN, CDR2 SYGVQD (reference sequence). The CDR3 loop spans 16 amino acids.

The chain is built from TRBV27 and TRBJ1-5; 8 nucleotides agree with TRBD1. The trim removed 2 bases at V and 5 bases at J, leaving 2 bases unmatched. CDR1 and CDR2 (germline): MNHEY, SMNVEV (reference sequence). The CDR3 loop spans 14 amino acids. CDR3 amino acids: CASSLQGADQPQHF. CDR3 DNA: TGTGCCAGCAGTTTACAGGGGGCGGATCAGCCCCAGCATTTT.

The count of this clone is one. The rearrangement links TRBV7-9 to TRBJ1-2, with D possibly being TRBD1 (5 bases). This CDR3 comprises 15 residues. V was shortened by 1 base and J by 8 bases, with 17 bases between the two germline ends. Germline CDR1 is SEHNR and CDR2 is FQNEAQ (reference sequence). CDR3 DNA sequence: TGTGCCAGCAGCTTAGTGGCGGGGGTCCTGTGGGGCTACACCTTC. It is translated as CASSLVAGVLWGYTF.

The CDR3 protein is CASSLSARGGQETQYF. The CDR3 nucleotides are TGTGCCAGCAGTTTAAGCGCGAGAGGGGGCCAAGAGACCCAGTACTTC. This sequence joins TRBV28 and TRBJ2-5, with D maybe TRBD1 (6 bases). The germline gives CDR1 MDHEN, CDR2 SYDVKM. The CDR3 is 16 amino acids. Trimming took 2 bases from V and 1 from J, leaving 14 bases between them.

The chain links TRBV5-4 to TRBJ2-1; 10 bases align to TRBD2. From germline, CDR1 is SGHNT and CDR2 YYREEE (reference sequence). V dropped 2 bases and J dropped 4; count of bases not matched to a gene: 6. CDR3 length equals 16 residues. The CDR3 DNA follows: TGTGCCAGCAGCTTTCGAGGTAGCGGGAGGTACAATGAGCAGTTCTTC. It specifies CASSFRGSGRYNEQFF.

This clone has only one observation. V and J are TRBV7-7 and TRBJ2-5, with 7 bases fitting TRBD2. The end of the DNA fits TRBJ2-7 better, so the J call may be wrong. CDR1 and CDR2 (germline): SSHAT, FNYEAQ (reference sequence). The CDR3 sequence is 13 residues long. CDR3 nucleotides: TGTGCCAGCAGCTTAGCGGGAGGGAACGAGCAGTACTTC. Translation gives CASSLAGGNEQYF.

The CDR3, as DNA: TGTGCCAGCAGAGCCGGGACTAGCGATCCCGAGCAGTACTTC. Translation: CASRAGTSDPEQYF. The chain employs TRBV6-1 and TRBJ2-7; 10 bases align to TRBD2. Unmatched junction bases numbered 8, after V lost 6 bases and J lost 6 bases. This CDR3 is built from 14 residues. The germline gives CDR1 MNHNS, CDR2 SASEGT.

The chain combines TRBV9 with TRBJ1-4, with D unresolved. The CDR3 has 12 amino acids. Trimming removed 2 bases at V and 7 bases at J, with 6 bases between. Per germline, CDR1 SGDLS and CDR2 YYNGEE. In DNA, the CDR3 is TGTGCCAGCAGCGTCCCGGGTGAAAAACTGTTTTTT. Translating it yields CASSVPGEKLFF.